This T cell receptor (beta chain) was sequenced during a study of T cell clonality in common variable immunodeficiency. Study-wide results and caveats: Compared with controls, CVID subjects had fewer shared TCRbeta clones. Common variable immunodeficiency TCR beta sequences reportedly had fewer deletions and N-nucleotide insertions. Repertoire-complication correlations in CVID were limited by patient heterogeneity.

This clone was counted ten times or more. Its antigen is as yet unknown. Read sequence stops 3 residues before the CDR3 end, and the germline J gene provides the missing end. Germline assignment: CDR1 SGHTA and CDR2 FQGNSA. Trimming removed 5 bases from V and 5 bases from J, with 12 bases in between. The CDR3 has 13 amino acids. No CVID subject was ill or on immunomodulatory drugs when sampled. Sequencing was performed with immunoSEQ multiplex PCR; in TCRdb, only in-frame clones are kept and a portion is missing. This sample comprises just over 20,000 clones, none seen once only. Sequencing was done on a sample of peripheral blood mononuclear cells. The TCR sequence derives from a human donor with common variable immunodeficiency. V is TRBV7-2 and J is TRBJ1-2; D perhaps matches TRBD1 (6 bases). CDR3 sequence: CASSLRGLYGYTF. The sequenced CDR3 bases are TGTGCCAGCAGCCTGAGGGGGTTGTATGGC.